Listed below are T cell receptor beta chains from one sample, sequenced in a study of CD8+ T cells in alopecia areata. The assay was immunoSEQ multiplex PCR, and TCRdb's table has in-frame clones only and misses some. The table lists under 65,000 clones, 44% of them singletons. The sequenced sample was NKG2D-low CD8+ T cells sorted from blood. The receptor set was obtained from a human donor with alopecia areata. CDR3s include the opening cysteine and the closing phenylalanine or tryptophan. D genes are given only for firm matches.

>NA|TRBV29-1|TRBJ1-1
CSGGGAWTEAFF
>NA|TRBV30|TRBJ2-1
CAWVGSASSYNEQFF
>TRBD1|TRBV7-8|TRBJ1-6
CASSSWTGGSPLHF
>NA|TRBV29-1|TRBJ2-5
CSVEDETQYF
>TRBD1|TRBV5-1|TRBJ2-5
CASSHPQGEETQYF
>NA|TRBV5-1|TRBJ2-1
CASSLVAGSNSYNEQFF
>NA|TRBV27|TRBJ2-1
CASSFGFMQFF
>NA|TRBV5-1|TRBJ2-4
CASSPGRGEGVNIQYF
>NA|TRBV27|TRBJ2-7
CASAYQTGPYEQYF
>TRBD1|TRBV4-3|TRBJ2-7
CASSQATDRGEQYF
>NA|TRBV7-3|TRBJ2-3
CASSSGNSRTDTQYF
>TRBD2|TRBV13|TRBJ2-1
CSTSAGGYNEQFF
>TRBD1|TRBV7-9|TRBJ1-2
CASSPTGTGAGYGYTF
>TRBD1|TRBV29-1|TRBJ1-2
CSVVIAGQGNYGYTF
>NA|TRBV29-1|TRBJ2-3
CSVRQDTDTQYF
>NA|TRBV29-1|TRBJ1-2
CSVEDWRAGDTNYGYTF
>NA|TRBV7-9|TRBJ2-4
CASSPPGANIQYF